Sequencing of this T cell receptor (beta chain) was carried out in a study of regulatory T cells in long-lasting Graves disease. This clonotype appeared a few times. Its antigen is undetermined. General study results and limits: The study found TRBV28, TRBJ1-2 and TRBJ2-5 favored in persistent disease. Between persistent patients, a few thousand public clonotypes were shared, exceeding the approximately 990 shared between new patients.

The time point here: newly diagnosed GD, antithyroid drugs for less than 3 months. RNA from PBMCs was the source of the TCR library. The authors built TCR beta libraries using iRepertoire HTBI primers and Arm-PCR of CDR3 regions. Authors' analysis steps: Across all samples, roughly 60 TRBV segments and around 14 TRBJ segments were identified. TCRdb independently ran MiXCR on the multiplex PCR reads; one entry per CDR3 protein. None of the V and J calls come from the authors' own analysis; TCRdb made them. The repertoire holds 320,000 or so distinct CDR3 sequences, with over 15% as singletons. J was trimmed by 5 bases and V by 7 bases; bases with no gene match: 7. The V gene's germline CDR1 is MGHDK and CDR2 SYGVNS. This CDR3 contains 13 residues.

Sequenced material: peripheral blood mononuclear cells (PBMCs), taken at new diagnosis, from a patient treated with antithyroid drugs. This sequence was found in a female donor with Graves disease. The V call is TRBV25-1, the J call TRBJ2-5; the match to TRBD1 covers 7 bases. CDR3 loop: CASTGQVKETQYF. The CDR3, as DNA: TGTGCCAGCACAGGACAGGTTAAGGAGACCCAGTACTTC.